This T cell receptor (beta chain) was identified during a study of glioma-infiltrating T cells after dendritic cell vaccination. J gave up 8 bases and V 2 bases, and 12 bases lay outside the gene matches. Germline CDR1 is SGHRS and CDR2 is YFSETQ. This CDR3 is built from 17 residues. Findings and caveats of the study: The cohort had few patients with full blood and tumor sets.

Concerning this clone itself: Its cognate antigen is unknown.

Described time point: after dendritic cell vaccination, including at tumor progression/relapse. Only in-frame clones appear in the TCRdb table, and some are missing; sequencing was by immunoSEQ multiplex PCR. This table has 80,000 to 100,000 clones, approximately 80% appearing once. The source of this sequence is a human donor with glioblastoma. This chain joins TRBV5-1 and TRBJ1-6, with 8 bases that match TRBD1. The sequencing used blood, collected after dendritic cell vaccination. CDR3 residues: CASSFLLGQGGYSPLHF. Written as DNA, the CDR3 is TGCGCCAGCAGCTTCTTACTCGGACAGGGAGGATATTCACCCCTCCACTTT.